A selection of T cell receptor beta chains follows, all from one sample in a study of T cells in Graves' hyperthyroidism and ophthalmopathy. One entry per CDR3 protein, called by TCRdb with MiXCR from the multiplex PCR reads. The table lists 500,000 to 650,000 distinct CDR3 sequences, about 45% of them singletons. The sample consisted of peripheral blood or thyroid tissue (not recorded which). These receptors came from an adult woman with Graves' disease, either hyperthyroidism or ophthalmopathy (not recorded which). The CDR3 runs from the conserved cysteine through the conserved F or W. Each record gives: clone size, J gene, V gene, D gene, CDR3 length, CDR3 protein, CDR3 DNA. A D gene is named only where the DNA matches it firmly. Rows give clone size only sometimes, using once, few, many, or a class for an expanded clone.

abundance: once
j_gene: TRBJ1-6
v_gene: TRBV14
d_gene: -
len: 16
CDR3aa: CASSKAEGMGVSPLHF
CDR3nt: TGTGCCAGCAGCAAGGCCGAGGGGATGGGGGTATCACCCCTCCACTTT

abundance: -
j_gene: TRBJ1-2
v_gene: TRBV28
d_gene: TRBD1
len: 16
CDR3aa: CASRRPGTGVNYGYTF
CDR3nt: TGTGCCAGCAGGCGTCCCGGGACAGGGGTTAACTATGGCTACACCTTC

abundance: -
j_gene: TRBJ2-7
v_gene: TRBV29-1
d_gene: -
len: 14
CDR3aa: CSVEWPGRSYEQYF
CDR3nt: TGCAGCGTTGAATGGCCGGGGCGCTCCTACGAGCAGTACTTC

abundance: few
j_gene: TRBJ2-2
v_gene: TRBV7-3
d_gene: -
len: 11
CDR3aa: CASRVAGELFF
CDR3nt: TGTGCCAGCAGAGTTGCCGGGGAGCTGTTTTTT

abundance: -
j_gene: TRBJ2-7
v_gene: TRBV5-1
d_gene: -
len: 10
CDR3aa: CASSLIGQYF
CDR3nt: TGCGCCAGCAGCTTGATAGGGCAGTACTTC

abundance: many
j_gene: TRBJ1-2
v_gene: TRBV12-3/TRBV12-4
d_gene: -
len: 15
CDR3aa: CASSLAEGTLEGYTF
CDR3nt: TGTGCCAGCAGTTTAGCGGAGGGCACTTTGGAGGGCTACACCTTC

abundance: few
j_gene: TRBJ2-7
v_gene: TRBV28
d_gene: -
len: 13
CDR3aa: CASSLQDRGEQYF
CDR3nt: TGTGCCAGCAGTTTGCAGGATCGGGGCGAGCAGTACTTC

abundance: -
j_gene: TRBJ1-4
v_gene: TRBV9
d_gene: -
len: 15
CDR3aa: CASSVMGTTNEKLFF
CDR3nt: TGTGCCAGCAGCGTAATGGGAACAACTAATGAAAAACTGTTTTTT

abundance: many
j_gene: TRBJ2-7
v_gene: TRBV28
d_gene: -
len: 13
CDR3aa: CASSGPNSYEQYF
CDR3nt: TGTGCCAGCAGTGGTCCGAACTCCTACGAGCAGTACTTC

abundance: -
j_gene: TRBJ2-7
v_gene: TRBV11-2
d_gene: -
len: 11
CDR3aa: CASSRFYKQYF
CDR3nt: TGTGCCAGCAGCCGTTTTTACAAGCAGTACTTC

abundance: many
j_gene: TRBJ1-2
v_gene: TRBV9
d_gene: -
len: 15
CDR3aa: CASSVEDTTNYGYTF
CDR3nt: TGTGCCAGCAGCGTAGAGGACACTACTAACTATGGCTACACCTTC

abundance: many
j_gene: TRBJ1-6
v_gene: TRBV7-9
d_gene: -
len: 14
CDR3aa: CASSLRADNSPLHF
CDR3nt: TGTGCCAGCAGCTTGAGGGCTGATAATTCACCCCTCCACTTT

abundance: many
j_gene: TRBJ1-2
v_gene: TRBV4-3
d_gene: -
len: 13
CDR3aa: CASSRESNYGYTF
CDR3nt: TGCGCCAGCAGCCGGGAATCGAACTATGGCTACACCTTC

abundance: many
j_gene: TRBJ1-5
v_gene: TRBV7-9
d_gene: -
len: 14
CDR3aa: CASSRDGRNQPQHF
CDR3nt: TGTGCCAGCAGCCGGGACGGGCGGAATCAGCCCCAGCATTTT

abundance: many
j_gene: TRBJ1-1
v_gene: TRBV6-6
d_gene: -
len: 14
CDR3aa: CASSYAEGVTEAFF
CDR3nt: TGTGCCAGCAGTTATGCTGAAGGGGTGACTGAAGCTTTCTTT

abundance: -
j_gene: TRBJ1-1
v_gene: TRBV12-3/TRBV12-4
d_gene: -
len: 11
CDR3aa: CASRPGVGAFF
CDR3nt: TGTGCCAGCAGACCGGGCGTGGGAGCTTTCTTT

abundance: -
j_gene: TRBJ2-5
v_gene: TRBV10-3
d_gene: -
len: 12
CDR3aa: CAIRGGSETQYF
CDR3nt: TGTGCCATCAGGGGGGGATCCGAGACCCAGTACTTC

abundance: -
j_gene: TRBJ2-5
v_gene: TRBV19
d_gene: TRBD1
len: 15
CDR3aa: CASSIKDRPNQPQYF
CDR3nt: TGTGCCAGTAGTATTAAGGACAGGCCGAATCAGCCCCAGTACTTC

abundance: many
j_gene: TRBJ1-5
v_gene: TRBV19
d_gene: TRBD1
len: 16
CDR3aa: CASSTNRGQNIQPQHF
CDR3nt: TGTGCCAGTAGTACCAATAGGGGACAGAATATCCAGCCCCAGCATTTT

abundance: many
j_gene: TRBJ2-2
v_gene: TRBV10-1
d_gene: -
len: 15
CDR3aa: CASSESRGGTGELFF
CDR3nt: TGCGCCAGCAGTGAGTCGAGGGGGGGCACCGGGGAGCTGTTTTTT

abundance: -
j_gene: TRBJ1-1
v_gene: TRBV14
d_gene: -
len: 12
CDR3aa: CASSQTGREAFF
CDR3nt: TGTGCCAGCAGCCAGACAGGCCGAGAAGCTTTCTTT

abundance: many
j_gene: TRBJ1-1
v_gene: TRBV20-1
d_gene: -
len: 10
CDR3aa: CSAGAVEAFF
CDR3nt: TGCAGTGCTGGGGCCGTGGAAGCTTTCTTT

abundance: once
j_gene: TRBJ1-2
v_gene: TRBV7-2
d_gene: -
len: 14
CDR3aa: CASKEPGTRDGYTF
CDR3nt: TGTGCCAGCAAGGAACCCGGGACCCGGGATGGCTACACCTTC

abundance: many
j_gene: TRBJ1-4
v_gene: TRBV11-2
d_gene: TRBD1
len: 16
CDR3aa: CASSPIGQAVNEKLFF
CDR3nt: TGTGCCAGCAGCCCGATAGGACAGGCAGTTAATGAAAAACTGTTTTTT

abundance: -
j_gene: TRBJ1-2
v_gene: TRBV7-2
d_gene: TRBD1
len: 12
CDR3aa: CASSIDRVGYTF
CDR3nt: TGTGCCAGCAGTATCGACAGGGTTGGCTACACCTTC

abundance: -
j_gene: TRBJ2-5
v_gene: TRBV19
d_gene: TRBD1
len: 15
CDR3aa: CASSRTGSYQETQYF
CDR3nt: TGTGCCAGTAGTAGGACAGGGAGCTACCAAGAGACCCAGTACTTC

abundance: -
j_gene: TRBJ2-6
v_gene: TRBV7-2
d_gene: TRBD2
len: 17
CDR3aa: CASSLAHRTSGDNVLTF
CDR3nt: TGTGCCAGCAGCTTAGCGCACAGGACTAGCGGGGACAACGTCCTGACTTTC

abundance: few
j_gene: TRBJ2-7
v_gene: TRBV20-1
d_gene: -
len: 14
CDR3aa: CSARDLGGTYEQYF
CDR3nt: TGCAGTGCTAGAGATCTCGGGGGAACCTACGAGCAGTACTTC

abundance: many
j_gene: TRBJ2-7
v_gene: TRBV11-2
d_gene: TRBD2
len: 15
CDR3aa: CASSSGLAGVYEQYF
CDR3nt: TGTGCCAGCAGCTCGGGACTAGCGGGAGTCTACGAGCAGTACTTC

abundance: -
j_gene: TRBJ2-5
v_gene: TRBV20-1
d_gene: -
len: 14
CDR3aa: CSVATGRSSETQYF
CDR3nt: TGCAGTGTGGCGACAGGGAGGTCTTCGGAGACCCAGTACTTC

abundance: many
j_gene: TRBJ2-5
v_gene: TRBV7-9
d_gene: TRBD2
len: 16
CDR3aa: CASSPRLAVSQETQYF
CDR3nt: TGTGCCAGCAGCCCGAGACTAGCGGTGTCCCAAGAGACCCAGTACTTC

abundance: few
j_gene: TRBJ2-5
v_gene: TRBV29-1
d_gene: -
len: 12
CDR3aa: CSGRQGRKTQYF
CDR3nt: TGCAGCGGAAGGCAGGGGAGAAAGACCCAGTACTTC

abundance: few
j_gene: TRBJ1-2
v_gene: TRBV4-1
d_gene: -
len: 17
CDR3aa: CASSQDFRHRQNYGYTF
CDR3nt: TGCGCCAGCAGCCAAGATTTTAGGCACAGACAGAACTATGGCTACACCTTC

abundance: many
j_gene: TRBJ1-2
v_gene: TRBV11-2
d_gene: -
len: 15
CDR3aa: CASSPRVGSNYGYTF
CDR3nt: TGTGCCAGCAGCCCCCGGGTCGGCAGCAACTATGGCTACACCTTC

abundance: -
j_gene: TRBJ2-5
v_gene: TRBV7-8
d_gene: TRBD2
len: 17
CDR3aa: CASSLVILAGLLETQYF
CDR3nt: TGTGCCAGCAGCTTAGTCATCCTAGCGGGACTGTTAGAGACCCAGTACTTC

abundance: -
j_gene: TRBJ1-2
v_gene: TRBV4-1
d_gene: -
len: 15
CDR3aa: CASSQEVAEAYGYTF
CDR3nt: TGCGCCAGCAGCCAAGAAGTGGCAGAAGCTTATGGCTACACCTTC

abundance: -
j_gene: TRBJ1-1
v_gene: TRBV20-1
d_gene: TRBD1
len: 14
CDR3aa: CSASGDRSNTEAFF
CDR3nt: TGCAGTGCTAGTGGGGACAGGTCGAACACTGAAGCTTTCTTT

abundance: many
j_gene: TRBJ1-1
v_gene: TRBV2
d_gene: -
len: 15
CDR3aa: CASCQSQSPNTEAFF
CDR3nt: TGTGCCAGCTGTCAATCGCAGAGTCCGAACACTGAAGCTTTCTTT

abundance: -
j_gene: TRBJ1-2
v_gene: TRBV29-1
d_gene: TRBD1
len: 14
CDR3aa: CSVERTGGPYGYTF
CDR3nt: TGCAGCGTTGAGAGGACAGGAGGGCCCTATGGCTACACCTTC

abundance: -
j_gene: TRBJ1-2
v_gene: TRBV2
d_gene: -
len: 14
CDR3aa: CASRDRAQGYGYTF
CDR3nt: TGTGCCAGCAGGGACCGGGCGCAGGGGTATGGCTACACCTTC

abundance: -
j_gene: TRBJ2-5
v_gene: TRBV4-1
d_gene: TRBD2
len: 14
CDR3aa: CASSQLGLGGTQYF
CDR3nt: TGCGCCAGCAGCCAATTGGGACTAGGCGGGACCCAGTACTTC

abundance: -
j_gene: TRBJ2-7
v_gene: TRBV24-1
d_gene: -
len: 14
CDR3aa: CATSDSASSYEQYF
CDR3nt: TGTGCCACCAGTGATAGCGCCAGCTCCTACGAGCAGTACTTC